The 20 T cell receptor beta chains presented below share a single source sample, sequenced in a study of blood T cells in healthy people across ages. A second PCR, run for 7 to 11 cycles, used a sample-barcoded 5' primer plus a J-beta primer mix. TCRdb re-called the 5' RACE reads with MiXCR, one entry per CDR3 protein. The data hold around 2 million distinct CDR3 sequences, with about 39% observed a single time. Material: blood. All receptors come from a human donor in good health.

The genes are TRBV7-9 and TRBJ1-1; no firm D call. V was trimmed by 5 bases and J by 7 bases, leaving 11 bases between them. The CDR3 sequence is 12 residues long. The germline V gene has CDR1 SEHNR and CDR2 FQNEAQ (reference sequence). CDR3 nucleotides: TGTGCCAGCAGCCTACCCGGGCTTGAAGCTTTCTTT. Protein: CASSLPGLEAFF.

This chain uses TRBV4-3 with TRBJ1-1; TRBD1 matches at 9 bases. CDR1 is LGHNA, CDR2 YSLEER, per germline. Trimming cost V 5 bases and J 2 bases; bases outside gene matches: 6. The length of the CDR3 is 15 residues. The CDR3 sequence: CASSERGQGNTEAFF. The CDR3 DNA is TGCGCCAGCAGCGAAAGGGGACAGGGTAACACTGAAGCTTTCTTT.

This sequence joins TRBV5-1 and TRBJ2-1, with D perhaps matching TRBD1 or TRBD2 (5 bases each). This CDR3 comprises 17 residues. V lost 0 bases, J lost 6 bases, and 19 bases lay in between. Germline V gene data show CDR1 as SGHRS and CDR2 as YFSETQ. The CDR3 nucleotides read TGCGCCAGCAGCTTGGAATGGGGGACCTACGTGGGCAATGAGCAGTTCTTC. Its protein product is CASSLEWGTYVGNEQFF.

This clonotype came up many times. V usage is TRBV18 and J usage is TRBJ2-3; a possible D gene is TRBD2 (5 bases). This CDR3 contains 14 residues. Germline CDR1 KGHSH, CDR2 LQKENI. Trimming shortened V by 2 bases and J by 0 bases, and 6 bases separated the two germline ends. CDR3 coding DNA: TGTGCCAGCTCACCAGCGGGTAGCACAGATACGCAGTATTTT. Encoded protein: CASSPAGSTDTQYF.

This clonotype has a handful of counts. The rearrangement links TRBV7-2 to TRBJ2-5; D unresolved. CDR3 length equals 15 residues. CDR1 is SGHTA, CDR2 FQGNSA, per germline. The germline V and J ends were trimmed by 1 base and 0 bases, with 9 bases remaining between them. CDR3: CASSLGTVYQETQYF. The CDR3 DNA sequence: TGTGCCAGCAGCTTAGGAACAGTGTACCAAGAGACCCAGTACTTC.

In this sample, this clonotype turned up a few times. This sequence joins TRBV29-1 and TRBJ2-5; D remains ambiguous. The end of the DNA aligns better with TRBJ2-7, so the J call may be wrong. CDR1 and CDR2 (germline): SQVTM, ANQGSEA. The CDR3 runs to 11 residues. CDR3 protein: CSVDGRDEQYF. The DNA for the CDR3 is TGCAGCGTTGATGGTCGGGACGAGCAGTACTTC.

The chain joins TRBV5-1 to TRBJ2-1; TRBD2 matches 16 bases. With V trimmed by 4 bases and J by 12 bases, 7 bases remained unmatched. Germline CDR1 is SGHRS and CDR2 is YFSETQ. The CDR3 has 15 residues. The CDR3 region has the DNA TGCGCCAGCAGCCTGGGACTAGCGGGGGGGACGGGGCAGTTCTTC. Translation gives CASSLGLAGGTGQFF.

This clonotype was observed a handful of times. The chain employs TRBV9 and TRBJ2-6; D is possibly TRBD1 (5 bases). Trimming took 5 bases from V and 9 from J, leaving 15 bases between them. The CDR3 sequence is 14 residues long. Germline assignment: CDR1 SGDLS and CDR2 YYNGEE. The CDR3 sequence: CASSIRVRDNVLTF. The CDR3 DNA reads TGTGCCAGCAGTATCAGGGTTCGTGACAACGTCCTGACTTTC.

In this sample, this clonotype turned up once. The rearrangement uses TRBV20-1 and TRBJ1-2; D unclear. The CDR3 spans 10 residues. Trimming stripped 6 bases from V and 2 bases from J, with 4 bases between. Germline CDR1 reads DFQATT; CDR2 reads SNEGSKA (reference sequence). The CDR3 loop reads CSAQNYGYTF. The CDR3 region has the DNA TGCAGTGCCCAGAACTATGGCTACACCTTC.

In this sample, this clonotype turned up a few times. The V and J genes are TRBV9 and TRBJ2-3; TRBD1 aligns across 9 bases. V trimming: 4 bases; J trimming: 7 bases; junction bases outside the gene matches: 10. The CDR3 has 15 amino acids. Germline-derived CDR1 and CDR2 are SGDLS and YYNGEE. CDR3 sequence: CASSSTGGTQYTQYF. Written as DNA, the CDR3 is TGTGCCAGCAGCTCGACAGGGGGGACGCAATATACGCAGTATTTT.

Note on this clonotype: One end of the junction is discordant with germline, which a read error may explain. The chain recombines TRBV18 with TRBJ1-2, with 7 bases lining up with TRBD1. Per the germline V gene, CDR1 is KGHSH and CDR2 is LQKENI. There are 15 residues in the CDR3. The DNA for the CDR3 is TGTGCCAGCTCACAAGGGACAGAACTTCCCTATGGCCACACCTTC. Translated: CASSQGTELPYGHTF.

The chain uses TRBV10-3 and TRBJ2-3; 11 bases are shared with TRBD2. Germline loops: CDR1 ENHRY, CDR2 SYGVKD. The junction had 9 bases not matched to a gene; V was cut back by 3 bases and J by 4 bases. This CDR3 is 17 amino acids long. The CDR3 loop is CAISEPELAGAADTQYF. DNA of the CDR3: TGTGCCATCAGTGAACCGGAACTAGCGGGGGCAGCAGATACGCAGTATTTT.

The table lists this clonotype with a few counts. The chain uses TRBV29-1 and TRBJ1-1, with TRBD1 as a possible D gene (6 bases). In germline, CDR1 is SQVTM, CDR2 ANQGSEA. The germline V and J ends were trimmed by 0 bases and 1 base, with 18 bases remaining between them. This CDR3 contains 17 residues. The CDR3 protein is CSVEEQGYEFGNTEAFF. Written as DNA, the CDR3 is TGCAGCGTTGAAGAACAGGGATACGAATTTGGGAACACTGAAGCTTTCTTT.

The J gene is TRBJ2-5, the V gene TRBV4-3, with no clear D. Germline V gene data show CDR1 as LGHNA and CDR2 as YSLEER. Deletions cut 0 bases from V and 1 base from J, with 9 bases between. This CDR3 is 15 amino acids long. CDR3 sequence: CASSQDVTGQETQYF. The CDR3 DNA is TGCGCCAGCAGCCAAGATGTGACGGGCCAAGAGACCCAGTACTTC.

The gene calls are TRBV20-1 and TRBJ2-3; TRBD2 matches at 7 bases. V was clipped by 4 bases and J by 5 bases; unmatched bases: 9. CDR1 and CDR2 from the germline V gene are DFQATT and SNEGSKA (reference sequence). This CDR3 is 14 amino acids long. CDR3 loop: CSAITSADQDTQYF. Written as DNA, the CDR3 is TGCAGTGCTATCACTAGCGCCGACCAAGATACGCAGTATTTT.

Details on this clonotype: A junction boundary mismatches the germline segment, possibly from a read error. The DNA of the CDR3 is TGTACCAGCTCCCCGCAGACTTCTCTTCAAGGGCTGGATACGCAGTATTTT. Translated: CTSSPQTSLQGLDTQYF. The chain recombines TRBV18 with TRBJ2-3; D unclear. This CDR3 spans 17 amino acids. CDR1 is KGHSH, CDR2 LQKENI, per germline. Full variable domain (rest looked up from reference TRBV18 and TRBJ2-3): NAGVMQNPRHLVRRRGQEARLRCSPMKGHSHVYWYRQLPEEGLKFMVYLQKENIIDESGMPKERFSAEFPKEGPSILRIQQVVRGDSAAYFCTSSPQTSLQGLDTQYFGPGTRLTVL.

This clonotype was recorded once. This chain links TRBV2 with TRBJ1-1; 9 bases fit TRBD1. This CDR3 comprises 13 residues. Germline assignment: CDR1 SNHLY and CDR2 FYNNEI. V was pared by 6 bases and J by 10 bases, with 9 bases of the junction left unmatched. This CDR3 reads CASRTGQGTRAFF. The CDR3 DNA reads as TGTGCCAGCAGGACTGGACAGGGGACCAGAGCTTTCTTT.

The chain is built from TRBV5-6 and TRBJ2-3; D gene uncertain. The CDR3 contains 17 residues. Germline V gene data show CDR1 as SGHDT and CDR2 as YYEEEE. Trimming left V 1 base short and J 3 bases short, with 18 bases between. The CDR3 sequence is CASSLFGISLGTDTQYF. In nucleotides, the CDR3 is TGTGCCAGCAGCTTGTTTGGCATTAGCTTGGGGACAGATACGCAGTATTTT.

This clonotype came up a few times. V is TRBV6-2 or TRBV6-3 and J is TRBJ2-1, with 7 positions matching TRBD1. The CDR3 totals 14 residues. Trimming at V came to 6 bases and at J to 7 bases, leaving 9 bases not matched to a gene. CDR1 is MNHEY and CDR2 is SVGEGT in the germline V gene. The CDR3, as DNA: TGTGCCAGCAGCCCCGGACAGGACTGGAATGAGCAGTTCTTC. Its translation: CASSPGQDWNEQFF.

On this clonotype itself: A read error may account for a junction end that differs from germline. J is TRBJ2-4 and V is TRBV6-6; D is possibly TRBD1 (7 bases). The germline V gene encodes CDR1 MNHNY and CDR2 SVGAGI (reference sequence). The CDR3 contains 14 residues. The CDR3 here is CASSDSAGQLIQYF. CDR3 in DNA: TGTGCCAGCAGTGACTCCGCGGGACAGCTGATTCAGTACTTC.